This section outlines one T cell receptor (beta chain) sequence together with its context. This record comes from a study of human thymus T cells. Donors consisted of healthy Finnish infants (having corrective surgery for congenital heart defects). During surgery, about 0.5-1 mL peripheral blood was drawn from four of eight donors. Genomic DNA was extracted from every available blood leukocyte. TCRdb's copy holds only in-frame clones and misses some; the assay was immunoSEQ multiplex PCR. The data hold 35,000 to 55,000 clones, with 94% observed a single time. The CDR3 totals 14 residues. The V gene end was trimmed by 4 bases and the J gene end by 3 bases; junction bases not matched to a gene: 3. Germline assignment: CDR1 LGHNA and CDR2 YSLEER.

Sequenced sample: blood. The TCR was taken from a boy under three years old with a congenital heart defect but otherwise immunologically healthy. The rearrangement uses TRBV4-3 and TRBJ2-3, with 8 bases fitting TRBD2. DNA for the CDR3: TGCGCCAGCAGCCGGCGACTAGCGACAGATACGCAGTATTTT. As protein: CASSRRLATDTQYF.